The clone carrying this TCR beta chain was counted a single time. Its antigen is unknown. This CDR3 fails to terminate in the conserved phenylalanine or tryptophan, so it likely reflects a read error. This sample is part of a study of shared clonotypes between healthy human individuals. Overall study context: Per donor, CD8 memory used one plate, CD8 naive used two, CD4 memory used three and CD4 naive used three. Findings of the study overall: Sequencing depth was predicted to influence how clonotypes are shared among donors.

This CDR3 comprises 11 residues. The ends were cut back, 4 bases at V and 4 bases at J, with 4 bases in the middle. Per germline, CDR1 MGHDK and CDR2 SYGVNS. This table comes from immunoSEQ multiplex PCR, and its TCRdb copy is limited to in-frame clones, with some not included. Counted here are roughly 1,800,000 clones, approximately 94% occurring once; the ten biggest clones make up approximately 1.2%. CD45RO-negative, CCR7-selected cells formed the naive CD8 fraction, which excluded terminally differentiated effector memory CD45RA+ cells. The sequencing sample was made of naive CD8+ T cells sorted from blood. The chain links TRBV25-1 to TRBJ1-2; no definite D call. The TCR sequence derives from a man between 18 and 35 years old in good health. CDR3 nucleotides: TGTGCCAGCAGTGCGGGCTATGGCTACACCCTC. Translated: CASSAGYGYTL.